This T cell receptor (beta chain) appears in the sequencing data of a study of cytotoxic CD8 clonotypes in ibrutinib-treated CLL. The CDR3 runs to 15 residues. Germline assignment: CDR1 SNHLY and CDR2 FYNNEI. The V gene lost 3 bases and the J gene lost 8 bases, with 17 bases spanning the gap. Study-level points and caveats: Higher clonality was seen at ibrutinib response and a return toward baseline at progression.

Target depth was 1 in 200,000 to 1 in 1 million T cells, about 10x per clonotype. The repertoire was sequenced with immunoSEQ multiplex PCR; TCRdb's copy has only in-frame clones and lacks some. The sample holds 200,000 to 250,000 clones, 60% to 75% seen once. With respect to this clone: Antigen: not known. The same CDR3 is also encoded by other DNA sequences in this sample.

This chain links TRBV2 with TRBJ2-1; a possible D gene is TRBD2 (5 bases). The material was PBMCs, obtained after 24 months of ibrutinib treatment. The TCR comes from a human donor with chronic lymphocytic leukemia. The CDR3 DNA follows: TGTGCCAGCAGTGATAGCCCAGTTAGCGTCGATGAGCAGTTCTTC. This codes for CASSDSPVSVDEQFF.